The present entry profiles one T cell receptor beta chain with its context. Its matching antigen is unknown. This sample stems from a study of identical twins. Study-level points and caveats: Invariant MAIT and iNKT cells are populations that could partly confound zero-insertion analyses.

One entry per CDR3 protein, called by TCRdb with MiXCR from the 5' RACE reads. The data show about 100,000 distinct CDR3 sequences, with 5.5% to 7% seen just once and around 12% held by the top ten. Germline CDR1 DFQATT, CDR2 SNEGSKA (reference sequence). Trimming stripped 0 bases from V and 9 bases from J, with 18 bases between. There are 15 residues in the CDR3. Sequenced sample: memory T cells sorted from blood. The clonotype originates from a woman between 45 and 65 years old in good health. The chain couples TRBV20-1 to TRBJ2-1, with a possible D match to TRBD1 (5 bases). The CDR3 here is CSARESGNRWSEQFF. CDR3 DNA: TGCAGTGCTAGAGAGAGTGGGAACAGGTGGAGTGAGCAGTTCTTC.